The T cell receptor beta chain described here comes from a study of neurological immune-mediated disorders. This clonotype has a count of ten or more. Its cognate antigen is unknown. The length of the CDR3 is 14 residues. V was trimmed by 1 base and J by 4 bases, leaving 8 bases between them. Germline V gives CDR1 MGHDK, CDR2 SYGVNS. Synthesis of cDNA was performed by 5'RACE using 10-nucleotide random UMIs. TCRdb re-called the 5' RACE reads with MiXCR, one entry per CDR3 protein. Among roughly 50,000 distinct CDR3 sequences listed, 12% were seen once. Overall study findings and caveats: The greatest TCR clonal expansion appeared in HTLV-1-associated myelopathy and the smallest, falling below healthy controls, in multiple sclerosis. Private repertoires in all groups were suggested, as expanded clones shared no CDR3 amino acid sequences across subjects.

Time point: longitudinal time-point 3. PBMCs stored at -80 C, numbering 2 million, were the origin of the unsorted libraries. The V gene is TRBV25-1, the J gene TRBJ2-1; D is ambiguous. The sequenced sample was PBMCs. This clonotype originated in a male donor with HTLV-1-associated myelopathy (HAM/TSP). Written as DNA, the CDR3 is TGTGCCAGCAGTGAATTCGGCGGTTACAATGAGCAGTTCTTC. It yields the protein CASSEFGGYNEQFF.